Listed below are T cell receptor beta chains from one sample, sequenced in a study of T cells in Graves' hyperthyroidism and ophthalmopathy. TCRdb processed the multiplex PCR reads anew with MiXCR; each CDR3 protein has one entry. Altogether 370,000 or so distinct CDR3 sequences are present, roughly 25% being singletons, with the ten largest covering over 70%. The specimen was blood. The receptors were sampled from a man over 45 with Graves' hyperthyroidism. Both conserved end residues are part of each CDR3. Each record gives: J gene, V gene, D gene, clone size, CDR3 protein, CDR3 DNA. A D gene is named only where the DNA matches it firmly. Clone size is not always given. Where it is, it says once, few, many or a class for expanded clones.

TRBJ2-7	TRBV14	-	-	CASSHQRSSEQYF	TGTGCCAGCAGCCACCAAAGATCCTCCGAGCAGTACTTC
TRBJ2-5	TRBV11-1	-	many	CASSLRVSETQYF	TGTGCCAGCAGCTTAAGGGTGTCAGAGACCCAGTACTTC
TRBJ2-3	TRBV20-1	TRBD1	many	CSAGDRGGTDTQYF	TGCAGTGCGGGGGACAGGGGAGGCACAGATACGCAGTATTTT
TRBJ2-3	TRBV28	-	many	CASKPAGQPTDTQYF	TGTGCCAGCAAGCCTGCGGGACAGCCCACAGATACGCAGTATTTT
TRBJ2-2	TRBV7-9	-	-	CASSLFINTGELFF	TGTGCCAGCAGCTTATTTATCAACACCGGGGAGCTGTTTTTT
TRBJ1-3	TRBV30	-	-	CAWSVLSGNTIYF	TGTGCCTGGAGTGTACTGTCCGGAAACACCATATATTTT
TRBJ1-2	TRBV11-3	TRBD1	-	CASSFKTGRVNYGYTF	TGTGCCAGCAGCTTTAAGACAGGGAGGGTCAACTATGGCTACACCTTC
TRBJ2-2	TRBV15	-	-	CATSRASRGGELFF	TGTGCCACCAGCAGAGCGAGCCGAGGAGGGGAGCTGTTTTTT
TRBJ1-5	TRBV7-9	-	-	CASSLGGLGNQPQHF	TGTGCCAGCAGCTTAGGAGGGCTGGGCAATCAGCCCCAGCATTTT
TRBJ2-7	TRBV6-1	-	few	CASRSGVGGSYEQYF	TGTGCCAGCAGGTCGGGAGTAGGAGGCTCCTACGAGCAGTACTTC
TRBJ2-3	TRBV7-2	-	many	CASSFSDLDTQYF	TGTGCCAGCAGCTTCTCCGATTTAGATACGCAGTATTTT
TRBJ2-7	TRBV27	TRBD2	many	CASSLSRGAYEQYF	TGTGCCAGCAGTTTGTCGCGGGGGGCCTACGAGCAGTACTTC
TRBJ2-1	TRBV29-1	-	-	CSVDGGLAFRYNEQFF	TGCAGCGTTGACGGGGGACTGGCCTTTCGTTACAATGAGCAGTTCTTC
TRBJ2-1	TRBV2	-	many	CASSDTGAYNEQFF	TGTGCCAGCAGTGATACGGGGGCCTACAATGAGCAGTTCTTC
TRBJ1-5	TRBV6-1	-	many	CASSVQRKDNQPQHF	TGTGCCAGCAGTGTTCAACGGAAAGACAATCAGCCCCAGCATTTT
TRBJ2-5	TRBV24-1	-	-	CATSDPTPTGQPDQETQYF	TGTGCCACCAGTGATCCTACGCCCACCGGACAGCCCGACCAAGAGACCCAGTACTTC
TRBJ2-1	TRBV29-1	TRBD2	-	CSVDGLAAYNEQFF	TGCAGCGTAGACGGACTAGCGGCATACAATGAGCAGTTCTTC
TRBJ1-1	TRBV19	TRBD1	-	CAIRQGAGEAFF	TGTGCCATACGACAGGGGGCTGGTGAAGCTTTCTTT
TRBJ2-4	TRBV7-2	TRBD2	-	CASSLVHGTRGPKNIQYF	TGTGCCAGCAGCTTAGTTCACGGGACTAGAGGACCAAAAAACATTCAGTACTTC
TRBJ2-5	TRBV30	TRBD1	few	CAWSISTGGFETQYF	TGTGCCTGGAGTATATCTACAGGGGGCTTCGAGACCCAGTACTTC
TRBJ2-2	TRBV20-1	TRBD1	-	CSARRGGDTGELFF	TGCAGTGCTAGAAGAGGGGGCGACACCGGGGAGCTGTTTTTT
TRBJ2-3	TRBV20-1	TRBD2	few	CSARDQRGLSGSSDTQYF	TGCAGTGCTAGAGATCAGAGAGGACTAAGCGGGAGTTCAGATACGCAGTATTTT
TRBJ1-1	TRBV28	-	few	CASSLNDRLSEAFF	TGTGCCAGCAGTTTAAACGACAGACTTTCTGAAGCTTTCTTT
TRBJ2-7	TRBV27	-	few	CASSLGWFYEQYF	TGTGCCAGCAGTTTGGGATGGTTCTACGAGCAGTACTTC
TRBJ2-3	TRBV27	TRBD2	-	CASSLLAGGGGDTQYF	TGTGCCAGCAGTTTACTAGCGGGAGGGGGTGGAGATACGCAGTATTTT